These 24 T cell receptor beta chains were sequenced from one sample in a study of cytomegalovirus exposure and HLA in healthy donors. PCR amplification relied on 60 Vbeta primers (plus 13 Jbeta primers). Assay: immunoSEQ multiplex PCR; the TCRdb copy retains only in-frame clones and omits some. Among 100,000 to 150,000 clones listed, 10% to 13% were seen once. The sequenced sample was PBMCs. The receptor set was obtained from a woman aged 18-29 years in good health and CMV-seropositive.

As concerns this clone: Other nucleotide sequences from this sample produce the same CDR3. The chain links TRBV28 to TRBJ1-1; D is unclear. Deletions cut 8 bases from V and 4 bases from J, with 11 bases between. The germline gives CDR1 MDHEN, CDR2 SYDVKM. This CDR3 region has 12 residues. The CDR3 bases are TGTGCCAGCCATGTCCCGAGCACTGAAGCTTTCTTT. Translating gives CASHVPSTEAFF.

The V call is TRBV5-1, the J call TRBJ2-7; 7 nucleotides align to TRBD2. CDR3 size: 15 residues. V lost 0 bases and J lost 2; bases outside the gene matches: 5. Germline V lookup: CDR1 SGHRS, CDR2 YFSETQ. The chain's CDR3 is CASSLAGGPTYEQYF. For the CDR3, the DNA is TGCGCCAGCAGCTTGGCGGGGGGTCCAACCTACGAGCAGTACTTC. Full variable domain (missing parts from reference TRBV5-1 and TRBJ2-7): KAGVTQTPRYLIKTRGQQVTLSCSPISGHRSVSWYQQTPGQGLQFLFEYFSETQRNKGNFPGRFSGRQFSNSRSEMNVSTLELGDSALYLCASSLAGGPTYEQYFGPGTRLTVT.

A few counts support this clone. The chain combines TRBV15 with TRBJ1-1; 7 bases are shared with TRBD1. The germline CDR1 and CDR2 sequences are LNHNV and YYDKDF (reference sequence). The length of the CDR3 is 16 residues. Trimming removed 0 bases from V and 4 bases from J; junction bases left unmatched: 8. CDR3 DNA: TGTGCCACCAGCAGAGATTCTACAGGGGATCGCACTGAAGCTTTCTTT. Translated, it gives CATSRDSTGDRTEAFF.

DNA of the CDR3: TGTGCCAGCAACTCCCAGGGACTGCTCACAGATACGCAGTATTTT. Its translation: CASNSQGLLTDTQYF. This chain links TRBV6-6 with TRBJ2-3, with TRBD2 as a possible D gene (6 bases). Germline CDR1 and CDR2: MNHNY and SVGAGI (reference sequence). Trimming removed 7 bases from V and 2 bases from J, with 16 bases in between. The CDR3 is made up of 15 amino acids.

In this sample, this clone turned up a few times. The genes are TRBV4-1 and TRBJ1-2; unclear D gene. In germline, CDR1 is MGHRA, CDR2 YSYEKL. The ends were cut back, 6 bases at V and 4 bases at J, with 15 bases in the middle. The CDR3 runs to 14 residues. The CDR3 sequence is CASSSAGSIYGYTF. The CDR3 DNA reads TGCGCCAGCAGTTCTGCCGGGTCGATCTATGGCTACACCTTC.

This chain links TRBV19 with TRBJ1-1; a possible D gene is TRBD1 (5 bases). V lost 10 bases to trimming and J lost 0 bases, with 27 bases between them. The CDR3 has 18 amino acids. Germline V gene data show CDR1 as LNHDA and CDR2 as SQIVND (reference sequence). CDR3 sequence (DNA): TGTGCCACCCAACCCAATGGGGGGGTTAAACTGATGAACACTGAAGCTTTCTTT. It yields the protein CATQPNGGVKLMNTEAFF.

This clone was detected only a few times. The rearrangement joins TRBV30 to TRBJ2-5; the D gene is possibly TRBD1 (6 bases). CDR1 and CDR2 from the germline V gene are GTSNPN and SVGIG (reference sequence). The CDR3 contains 12 residues. V was cut by 0 bases and J by 9 bases, with 11 bases left in between. CDR3 region: CAWSVGGLPQYF. The CDR3 nucleotides are TGTGCCTGGAGTGTAGGGGGTCTGCCCCAGTACTTC.

This clone has just a few counts. The chain has TRBV7-9 and TRBJ2-2, with TRBD1 as a possible D gene (5 bases). V was shortened by 4 bases and J by 4 bases, with 10 bases between the two germline ends. The germline V gene has CDR1 SEHNR and CDR2 FQNEAQ (reference sequence). This CDR3 is 14 amino acids long. Here the CDR3 DNA reads TGTGCCAGCAGCTCCCAGGGTGGCACCGGGGAGCTGTTTTTT. It yields the protein CASSSQGGTGELFF.

This rearrangement joins TRBV29-1 to TRBJ1-1; no definite D call. The CDR3 spans 11 residues. The V end lost 3 bases, the J end lost 11 bases, and 13 bases lay between the germline ends. Germline V lookup: CDR1 SQVTM, CDR2 ANQGSEA. The CDR3 DNA sequence: TGCAGCGTTGAGGGCGGAGGCAGGGCTTTCTTT. Protein sequence: CSVEGGGRAFF.

The sample holds a few counts of this clone. This sequence joins TRBV28 and TRBJ2-7, with D possibly matching TRBD1 (5 bases). V was pared by 2 bases and J by 3 bases, with 11 bases between. The length of the CDR3 is 14 residues. CDR1 and CDR2 (germline): MDHEN, SYDVKM. As DNA, the CDR3 is TGTGCCAGCAGTTTAACAGGACCGAGCTACGAGCAGTACTTC. Amino acids: CASSLTGPSYEQYF.

This chain joins TRBV5-4 and TRBJ1-1; the D is unclear. The CDR3 totals 12 residues. CDR1 is SGHNT, CDR2 YYREEE, per germline (reference sequence). V dropped 3 bases and J dropped 10 bases, with 13 bases sitting between them. CDR3 in amino acids: CASSSPGSRAFF. The CDR3 DNA reads TGTGCCAGCAGCTCGCCAGGTTCCCGAGCTTTCTTT.

This clone was seen only a few times. The genes are TRBV25-1 and TRBJ1-1; D is perhaps TRBD1 (5 bases). Germline V gives CDR1 MGHDK, CDR2 SYGVNS. The CDR3 has 13 amino acids. Trimming took 3 bases from V and 2 from J, leaving 7 bases between them. The CDR3 sequence is CASSDRVNTEAFF. CDR3 sequence (DNA): TGTGCCAGCAGTGACAGGGTTAACACTGAAGCTTTCTTT.

The sample holds a few counts of this clone. V gene TRBV19 combines with J gene TRBJ1-3; perhaps TRBD1 as D (6 bases). The CDR3 runs to 15 residues. V lost 3 bases and J lost 0, with 9 bases in between. The germline gives CDR1 LNHDA, CDR2 SQIVND (reference sequence). For the CDR3, the DNA is TGTGCCAGTAGTATTCAGGGGACCTCTGGAAACACCATATATTTT. This encodes CASSIQGTSGNTIYF.

The V call is TRBV7-9, the J call TRBJ2-7; a possible D gene is TRBD1 (6 bases). CDR3 size: 16 residues. V lost 5 bases and J 1 base, leaving 18 bases between the germline ends. Germline values: CDR1 SEHNR, CDR2 FQNEAQ (reference sequence). CDR3 amino acids: CASSLPRKGTSYEQYF. The CDR3 DNA follows: TGTGCCAGCAGCCTCCCTAGGAAGGGGACATCCTACGAGCAGTACTTC.

This clone has more than one count but fewer than ten. V is TRBV29-1 and J is TRBJ2-7; no reliable D call. V lost 1 base and J lost 4, with 11 bases in between. Germline CDR1 is SQVTM and CDR2 is ANQGSEA. CDR3 length: 13 amino acids. The CDR3 DNA reads as TGCAGCGTTGAAGGTGGAGCAGATTACGAGCAGTACTTC. It translates to CSVEGGADYEQYF.

V usage is TRBV7-9 and J usage is TRBJ1-3, with D perhaps matching TRBD1 (5 bases). This CDR3 comprises 14 residues. CDR1 and CDR2 (germline): SEHNR, FQNEAQ (reference sequence). Deletions cut 5 bases from V and 0 bases from J, with 8 bases between. The CDR3 region is CASSRGASGNTIYF. CDR3 nucleotide sequence: TGTGCCAGCAGCCGCGGGGCCTCTGGAAACACCATATATTTT.

This clone has a handful of counts. This chain connects TRBV5-6 to TRBJ1-1; D is unclear. CDR1 is SGHDT, CDR2 YYEEEE, per germline. Trimming shortened V by 4 bases and J by 8 bases, and 18 bases separated the two germline ends. The CDR3 runs 14 residues. CDR3 protein: CASSTYGELWEAFF. The DNA for the CDR3 is TGTGCCAGCAGCACTTATGGGGAGCTGTGGGAAGCTTTCTTT. The variable domain in full, completed from reference TRBV5-6 and TRBJ1-1, reads DAGVTQSPTHLIKTRGQQVTLRCSPKSGHDTVSWYQQALGQGPQFIFQYYEEEERQRGNFPDRFSGHQFPNYSSELNVNALLLGDSALYLCASSTYGELWEAFFGQGTRLTVV.

This clone has a handful of counts. The V and J genes are TRBV19 and TRBJ2-1; TRBD2 agrees at 7 bases. V was clipped by 11 bases and J by 1 base; unmatched bases: 20. From germline, CDR1 is LNHDA and CDR2 SQIVND (reference sequence). The CDR3 runs to 18 residues. CDR3 DNA: TGTGCCTCAGAAGGTTGGTCCGGGAGGAAGAGTTCCTACAATGAGCAGTTCTTC. Translation: CASEGWSGRKSSYNEQFF.

This clone was picked up a small number of times. The rearrangement links TRBV5-6 to TRBJ1-3; TRBD1 might be the D (5 bases). Germline assignment: CDR1 SGHDT and CDR2 YYEEEE. The germline V and J ends were trimmed by 1 base and 0 bases, with 14 bases remaining between them. The CDR3 has 17 amino acids. The CDR3 sequence: CASSLLQALYSGNTIYF. The CDR3 DNA reads TGTGCCAGCAGCTTGTTACAGGCCCTCTACTCTGGAAACACCATATATTTT. Together with reference TRBV5-6 and TRBJ1-3, the CDR3 gives the full variable domain: DAGVTQSPTHLIKTRGQQVTLRCSPKSGHDTVSWYQQALGQGPQFIFQYYEEEERQRGNFPDRFSGHQFPNYSSELNVNALLLGDSALYLCASSLLQALYSGNTIYFGEGSWLTVV.

The chain carries TRBV7-9 and TRBJ1-2, with 8 bases that match TRBD1. CDR1 is SEHNR and CDR2 is FQNEAQ in the germline V gene (reference sequence). V lost 4 bases and J lost 9; bases outside the gene matches: 13. This CDR3 has 15 residues. Here the CDR3 DNA reads TGTGCCAGCAGCTCCACTGACAGGGGAGGTCAGAGCTACACCTTC. The encoded protein is CASSSTDRGGQSYTF.

The chain employs TRBV9 and TRBJ1-1; D is perhaps TRBD1 (5 bases). CDR3 length equals 14 residues. Trimming pared 4 bases from V and 4 bases from J, leaving 14 bases between. Germline-derived CDR1 and CDR2 are SGDLS and YYNGEE. For the CDR3, the DNA is TGTGCCAGCAGCCTTGGTGGGGGGACCACTGAAGCTTTCTTT. It encodes CASSLGGGTTEAFF.

The chain joins TRBV27 to TRBJ1-2; no reliable D call. This CDR3 contains 13 residues. Trimming took 2 bases from V and 6 from J, leaving 10 bases between them. Germline loops: CDR1 MNHEY, CDR2 SMNVEV (reference sequence). The CDR3 here is CASSLMAGDGYTF. The CDR3 coding sequence is TGTGCCAGCAGTTTAATGGCGGGTGATGGCTACACCTTC.

As DNA, the CDR3 is TGTGCCAGCTCCCTCCGGACAGGGGGAGTGGACGAGCAGTACTTC. It translates to CASSLRTGGVDEQYF. The chain recombines TRBV19 with TRBJ2-7; 10 bases line up with TRBD1. This CDR3 region has 15 residues. Germline V gives CDR1 LNHDA, CDR2 SQIVND (reference sequence). The J segment lost 5 bases and the V segment lost 9 bases, leaving 13 bases of the junction unmatched.

This clone was seen only a few times. The chain has TRBV10-3 and TRBJ2-1; D may be TRBD2 (7 bases). This CDR3 has 15 amino acids. V was shortened by 2 bases and J by 4 bases, with 12 bases between the two germline ends. The germline V gene has CDR1 ENHRY and CDR2 SYGVKD. The CDR3 coding sequence is TGTGCCATCAGTGAGGAGGGGGGGGTGTACAATGAGCAGTTCTTC. Encoded protein: CAISEEGGVYNEQFF.